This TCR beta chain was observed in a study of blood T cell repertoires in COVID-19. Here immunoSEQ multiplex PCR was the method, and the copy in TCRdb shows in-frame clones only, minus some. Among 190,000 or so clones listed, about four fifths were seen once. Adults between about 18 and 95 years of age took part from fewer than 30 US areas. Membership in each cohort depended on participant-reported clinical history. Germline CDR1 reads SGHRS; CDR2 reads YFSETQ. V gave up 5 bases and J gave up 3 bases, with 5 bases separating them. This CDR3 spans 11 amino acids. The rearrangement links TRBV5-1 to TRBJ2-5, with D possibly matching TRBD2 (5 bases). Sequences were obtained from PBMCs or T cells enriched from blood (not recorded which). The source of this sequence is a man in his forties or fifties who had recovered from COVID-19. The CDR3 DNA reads TGCGCCAGCAGGCGGGAAGAGACCCAGTACTTC. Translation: CASRREETQYF.